This record looks at one T cell receptor (beta chain) sequence and its context. Generated by immunoSEQ multiplex PCR, the TCRdb table keeps only in-frame clones and is missing some. The sample shows fewer than 15,000 clones, more than 75% of them seen only once. The data were taken from a study of PD-1 blockade in classical Hodgkin lymphoma. V gave up 5 bases and J gave up 1 base; unmatched junction bases: 5. The CDR3 runs to 15 residues. Germline CDR1 MNHEY, CDR2 SMNVEV (reference sequence). Brentuximab vedotin exposure varied among the patients, all of whom had relapsed after autologous stem cell transplantation.

The TCR comes from a human donor with classical Hodgkin lymphoma. Sequencing used peripheral blood mononuclear cells (PBMCs), obtained at baseline. The chain is built from TRBV27 and TRBJ2-7, with TRBD1 matching over 10 bases. CDR3 residues: CASSHRQGASYEQYF. Written as DNA, the CDR3 is TGTGCCAGCAGTCACCGACAGGGGGCGTCCTACGAGCAGTACTTC.